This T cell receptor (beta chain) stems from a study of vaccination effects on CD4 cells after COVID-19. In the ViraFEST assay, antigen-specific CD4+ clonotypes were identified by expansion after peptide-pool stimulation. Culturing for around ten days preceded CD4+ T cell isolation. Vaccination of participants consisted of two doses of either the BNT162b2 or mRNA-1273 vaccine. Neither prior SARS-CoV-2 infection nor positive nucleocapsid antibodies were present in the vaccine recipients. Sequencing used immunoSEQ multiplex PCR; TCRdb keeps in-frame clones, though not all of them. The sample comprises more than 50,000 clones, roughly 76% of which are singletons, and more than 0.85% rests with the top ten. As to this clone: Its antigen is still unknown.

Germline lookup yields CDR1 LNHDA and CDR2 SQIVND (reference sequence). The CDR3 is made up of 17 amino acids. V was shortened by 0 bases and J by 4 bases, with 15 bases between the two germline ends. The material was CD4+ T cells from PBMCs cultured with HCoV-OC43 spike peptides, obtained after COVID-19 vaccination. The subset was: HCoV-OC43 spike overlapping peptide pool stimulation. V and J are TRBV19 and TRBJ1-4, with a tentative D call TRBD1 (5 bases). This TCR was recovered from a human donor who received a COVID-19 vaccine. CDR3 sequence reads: CASSIDRPGRINEKLFF. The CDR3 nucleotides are TGTGCCAGTAGTATAGATCGTCCGGGACGGATTAATGAAAAACTGTTTTTT.